This passage covers 26 T cell receptor beta chains from one sample sequenced in a study. Cells sorted as Tregs were CD4+, CD25+ and CD127-/low. One entry per CDR3 protein results from TCRdb running MiXCR on the 5' RACE reads. The repertoire has 35,000 to 50,000 distinct CDR3 sequences, roughly a fifth of them found once; the top ten carry around 4%. The sequenced sample was Tregs sorted from blood. These receptors all stem from a female donor with breast cancer.

The chain combines TRBV7-9 with TRBJ2-5; 8 bases are a match to TRBD2. The germline CDR1 and CDR2 sequences are SEHNR and FQNEAQ (reference sequence). Unmatched junction bases numbered 7, after V lost 3 bases and J lost 1 base. The CDR3 runs to 16 residues. CDR3 sequence (DNA): TGTGCCAGCAGCTTTCTAACTAGCGGATTCCAAGAGACCCAGTACTTC. It yields the protein CASSFLTSGFQETQYF. The whole variable domain, remainder taken from reference TRBV7-9 and TRBJ2-5, is DTGVSQNPRHKITKRGQNVTFRCDPISEHNRLYWYRQTLGQGPEFLTYFQNEAQLEKSRLLSDRFSAERPKGSFSTLEIQRTEQGDSAMYLCASSFLTSGFQETQYFGPGTRLLVL.

The chain uses TRBV30 and TRBJ2-7; no definite D call. This CDR3 region has 11 residues. V was cut by 0 bases and J by 6 bases, with 6 bases left in between. CDR1 is GTSNPN and CDR2 is SVGIG in the germline V gene (reference sequence). The CDR3 coding sequence is TGTGCCTGGAGTGTATGGGGCGAGCAGTACTTC. Its protein is CAWSVWGEQYF.

The J gene is TRBJ2-7, the V gene TRBV28; TRBD1 or TRBD2 may be the D gene (5 bases each). The CDR3 loop spans 13 amino acids. The germline gives CDR1 MDHEN, CDR2 SYDVKM. Trimming took off 10 bases at V and 12 bases at J, with 25 bases between the two ends. The CDR3 protein is CATLKVGDERVYF. For the CDR3, the DNA is TGTGCCACCCTCAAGGTCGGGGACGAAAGGGTGTACTTC.

This clonotype was detected many times. The V gene is TRBV9, the J gene TRBJ2-1; perhaps TRBD2 as D (6 bases). The V end was cut by 0 bases, the J end by 4 bases, with 11 bases between. Germline values: CDR1 SGDLS, CDR2 YYNGEE. There are 15 residues in the CDR3. The CDR3 nucleotides are TGTGCCAGCAGCGTAGGCGCGGGGATTTACAATGAGCAGTTCTTC. Amino acids: CASSVGAGIYNEQFF.

The chain combines TRBV4-1 with TRBJ1-3, with D possibly matching TRBD1 (5 bases). This CDR3 contains 15 residues. V lost 4 bases, J lost 2 bases, and 12 bases lay in between. CDR1 and CDR2 (germline): MGHRA, YSYEKL. CDR3 coding DNA: TGCGCCAGCAGCCGATTCAGGGTAACTGGAAACACCATATATTTT. It codes for CASSRFRVTGNTIYF.

This clonotype came up many times. This chain joins TRBV7-3 and TRBJ1-1; 7 nucleotides agree with TRBD1. Per the germline V gene, CDR1 is SGHTA and CDR2 is FQGTGA. Trimming took 5 bases from V and 3 from J; bases not matched to a gene: 9. This CDR3 region has 15 residues. Here the CDR3 reads CASSMTGSGDTEAFF. DNA for the CDR3: TGTGCCAGCAGCATGACAGGGTCCGGTGACACTGAAGCTTTCTTT.

This chain uses TRBV18 with TRBJ2-1; 11 bases fit TRBD2. The CDR3 has 14 residues. The junction had 4 bases not matched to a gene; V was cut back by 6 bases and J by 6 bases. The germline CDR1 and CDR2 sequences are KGHSH and LQKENI. This chain's CDR3 is CASSTSGRGNEQFF. Here the CDR3 DNA reads TGTGCCAGCTCTACTAGCGGGAGAGGCAATGAGCAGTTCTTC. The full variable domain, completed using reference TRBV18 and TRBJ2-1, is NAGVMQNPRHLVRRRGQEARLRCSPMKGHSHVYWYRQLPEEGLKFMVYLQKENIIDESGMPKERFSAEFPKEGPSILRIQQVVRGDSAAYFCASSTSGRGNEQFFGPGTRLTVL.

This clonotype has a handful of counts. The chain employs TRBV6-1 and TRBJ1-2, with 7 bases identical to TRBD1. Germline loops: CDR1 MNHNS, CDR2 SASEGT. The CDR3 consists of 13 residues. V trimming: 10 bases; J trimming: 5 bases; junction bases outside the gene matches: 10. The CDR3 protein is CATRDSKDYGYTF. The CDR3 nucleotides read TGTGCCACTAGGGACAGCAAGGATTATGGCTACACCTTC.

The rearrangement links TRBV4-1 to TRBJ1-5; D ambiguous. Trimming stripped 1 base from V and 5 bases from J, with 9 bases between. The CDR3 runs to 14 residues. CDR1 MGHRA and CDR2 YSYEKL come from the germline V gene. The CDR3 nucleotides are TGCGCCAGCAGCCAAGTACCAGGTGATCAGCCCCAGCATTTT. Its translation is CASSQVPGDQPQHF.

This clonotype appeared many times. The V and J genes are TRBV21-1 and TRBJ2-7; the DNA was not compared with TRBD1, the D call given in the table. TRBV21-1 is marked as a pseudogene. The CDR3 is 15 residues long. For the CDR3, the DNA is TGTGCCAGCAGCTCCCCGGGACAGGGTTATTACGAGCAGTACTTC. Residues: CASSSPGQGYYEQYF.

This clonotype was seen a few times. This chain links TRBV7-3 with TRBJ1-1; D is possibly TRBD1 (6 bases). V lost 0 bases, J lost 0 bases, and 8 bases lay in between. The CDR3 covers 15 residues. The germline gives CDR1 SGHTA, CDR2 FQGTGA. The CDR3 nucleotides are TGTGCCAGCAGCTTAACGACAGGTTTGAACACTGAAGCTTTCTTT. Its protein is CASSLTTGLNTEAFF. The variable domain in full, completed from reference TRBV7-3 and TRBJ1-1, reads GAGVSQTPSNKVTEKGKYVELRCDPISGHTALYWYRQSLGQGPEFLIYFQGTGAADDSGLPNDRFFAVRPEGSVSTLKIQRTERGDSAVYLCASSLTTGLNTEAFFGQGTRLTVV.

This clonotype was detected a few times. The chain carries TRBV7-9 and TRBJ2-7; 8 nucleotides match TRBD1. The CDR3 spans 14 residues. V trimming: 2 bases; J trimming: 5 bases; junction bases outside the gene matches: 5. CDR1 is SEHNR, CDR2 FQNEAQ, per germline (reference sequence). The CDR3 coding sequence is TGTGCCAGCAGCTTATCGGACAGGGCCCACGAGCAGTACTTC. This translates into CASSLSDRAHEQYF.

This clonotype was observed a few times. This chain links TRBV5-1 with TRBJ2-7; 8 bases align to TRBD1. V trimming: 3 bases; J trimming: 1 base; junction bases outside the gene matches: 6. The CDR3 loop spans 15 amino acids. CDR1 and CDR2 from the germline V gene are SGHRS and YFSETQ. In nucleotides, the CDR3 is TGCGCCAGCAGCTGGGGACAGGTGATTTCCTACGAGCAGTACTTC. Residues: CASSWGQVISYEQYF.

This clonotype was seen a handful of times. The rearrangement links TRBV4-2 to TRBJ2-5; D call uncertain. Germline V gene data show CDR1 as LGHNA and CDR2 as YNFKEQ. The V and J ends lost 0 bases and 5 bases respectively, with 13 bases between them. This CDR3 contains 15 residues. In nucleotides, the CDR3 is TGTGCCAGCAGCCAAGACGAGCGCCTCCGGGAGACCCAGTACTTC. Residues: CASSQDERLRETQYF.

This clonotype turned up a few times. The chain employs TRBV7-2 and TRBJ2-3; perhaps TRBD1 as D (5 bases). CDR1 and CDR2 (germline): SGHTA, FQGNSA. CDR3 size: 15 residues. Trimming took 3 bases from V and 8 from J, leaving 18 bases between them. This CDR3 is CASSLAGSLSGTQYF. The CDR3 nucleotides are TGTGCCAGCAGCTTGGCAGGGTCCTTGTCGGGTACGCAGTATTTT.

This clonotype was observed a handful of times. For the CDR3, the DNA is TGCAGTGCTGGAACCCCGGGGGCCAAAAACATTCAGTACTTC. Protein product: CSAGTPGAKNIQYF. The V and J genes are TRBV20-1 and TRBJ2-4, with a possible D match to TRBD2 (5 bases). CDR3 size: 14 residues. V lost 5 bases to trimming and J lost 1 base, with 12 bases between them. The germline V gene encodes CDR1 DFQATT and CDR2 SNEGSKA (reference sequence).

This chain uses TRBV20-1 with TRBJ2-7; TRBD2 matches at 7 bases. V shed 7 bases and J 4 bases; nucleotides not matched to a gene: 13. Looked up from germline, CDR1 is DFQATT and CDR2 is SNEGSKA (reference sequence). The CDR3 contains 14 residues. The CDR3 DNA reads as TGCAGTGGGGGGGAAGCGGGAAAGGTTTACGAGCAGTACTTC. It is translated as CSGGEAGKVYEQYF.

Comments on this clonotype: Compared with germline, one end of the junction differs, possibly owing to a read error. The chain is built from TRBV3-1 and TRBJ1-2; D is unclear. From germline, CDR1 is LGHDT and CDR2 YNNKEL (reference sequence). This CDR3 contains 15 residues. The CDR3 sequence: CASSEEGPVFYGYTF. CDR3 DNA: TGTGCCAGCAGCGAAGAAGGGCCAGTTTTTTATGGCTACACCTTC.

This clonotype appeared many times. J is TRBJ1-2 and V is TRBV9, with no clear D. The CDR3 runs to 15 residues. V shed 0 bases and J shed 3 bases, with 12 bases lying between them. Looked up from germline, CDR1 is SGDLS and CDR2 is YYNGEE. The CDR3 is CASSVDGDTYYGYTF. The CDR3 DNA is TGTGCCAGCAGCGTAGACGGAGACACCTACTATGGCTACACCTTC.

Many counts were recorded for this clonotype. The V and J genes are TRBV3-1 and TRBJ2-7, with D hard to call. The V end was cut by 1 base, the J end by 1 base, with 8 bases between. The CDR3 runs to 14 residues. The germline V gene has CDR1 LGHDT and CDR2 YNNKEL (reference sequence). CDR3 coding DNA: TGTGCCAGCAGCCAAGGCGACGGTTCCTACGAGCAGTACTTC. Protein: CASSQGDGSYEQYF.

This clonotype has a count of ten or more. The J gene is TRBJ2-7, the V gene TRBV28; D not resolved. Germline lookup yields CDR1 MDHEN and CDR2 SYDVKM. Trimming pared 7 bases from V and 2 bases from J, leaving 9 bases between. The CDR3 is made up of 12 amino acids. CDR3 loop: CASTQATYEQYF. CDR3 DNA sequence: TGTGCCAGCACCCAGGCGACCTACGAGCAGTACTTC.

This clonotype was observed a handful of times. The chain uses TRBV7-2 and TRBJ1-5; a weak D match, TRBD1 (6 bases). Trimming shortened V by 1 base and J by 3 bases, and 10 bases separated the two germline ends. The germline CDR1 and CDR2 sequences are SGHTA and FQGNSA. This CDR3 has 15 residues. DNA of the CDR3: TGTGCCAGCAGCTTAGTGACAGGTAACAATCAGCCCCAGCATTTT. Protein sequence: CASSLVTGNNQPQHF.

The chain couples TRBV9 to TRBJ2-3, with D tentatively TRBD2 (6 bases). This CDR3 is built from 16 residues. CDR1 is SGDLS and CDR2 is YYNGEE in the germline V gene. Trimming removed 5 bases from V and 2 bases from J, with 18 bases in between. CDR3 sequence: CASSHETGAVTDTQYF. The CDR3 coding sequence is TGTGCCAGCAGTCACGAGACGGGAGCTGTCACAGATACGCAGTATTTT.

The chain combines TRBV6-5 with TRBJ2-7; TRBD1 agrees at 9 bases. Germline values: CDR1 MNHEY, CDR2 SVGAGI. With V trimmed by 6 bases and J by 2 bases, 5 bases remained unmatched. CDR3 length: 14 amino acids. The CDR3 DNA follows: TGTGCCAGCAGGGGACAGGGAAGTACCTACGAGCAGTACTTC. Residues: CASRGQGSTYEQYF.

Remarks on this clonotype: A junction boundary mismatches the germline segment, possibly from a read error. The CDR3 region is CASSVGIGGGYDEQFF. In DNA, the CDR3 is TGTGCCAGCAGCGTAGGGATAGGGGGAGGTTACGATGAGCAGTTTTTC. This rearrangement joins TRBV9 to TRBJ2-1; either TRBD1 or TRBD2 may supply D (6 bases each). The CDR3 runs to 16 residues. The germline CDR1 and CDR2 sequences are SGDLS and YYNGEE.

This clonotype showed up many times. The chain's CDR3 is CSATGGEETQYF. CDR3 nucleotide sequence: TGCAGTGCTACAGGGGGCGAGGAGACCCAGTACTTC. J is TRBJ2-5 and V is TRBV20-1, with 8 bases that match TRBD1. The CDR3 is made up of 12 amino acids. V lost 4 bases, J lost 5 bases, and 3 bases stayed unmatched. Germline lookup yields CDR1 DFQATT and CDR2 SNEGSKA (reference sequence).